This is a list of T cell receptor beta chains from one sample in a study of neurological immune-mediated disorders. TCRdb ran MiXCR on the 5' RACE reads and lists one entry per CDR3 protein. The sample consists of more than 30,000 distinct CDR3 sequences, about an eighth of them appearing once. Sample: CD4+ T cells from blood. The receptors were sampled from a female donor with HTLV-1-associated myelopathy (HAM/TSP). CDR3s include the opening cysteine and the closing phenylalanine or tryptophan. D genes are given only for firm matches. Only some rows state a clone size, as once, few, many or a class for expanded clones.

D,V,J,size,CDR3,DNA
TRBD2,TRBV24-1,TRBJ2-1,many,CATSDAIAGVDNEQFF,TGTGCCACCAGTGACGCTATAGCGGGGGTCGACAATGAGCAGTTCTTC
.,TRBV7-8,TRBJ2-3,many,CASSLFPSPHTQYF,TGTGCCAGCAGCTTATTCCCCTCCCCGCATACGCAGTATTTT
.,TRBV7-2,TRBJ2-3,many,CASSSSLGTQYF,TGTGCCAGCAGCTCCTCGCTGGGTACGCAGTATTTT
TRBD1,TRBV12-3/TRBV12-4,TRBJ1-1,many,CASSLSGGDTEAFF,TGTGCCAGCAGTTTGTCAGGGGGGGATACTGAAGCTTTCTTT
.,TRBV5-1,TRBJ2-2,many,CASSGDSVPGELFF,TGCGCCAGCAGCGGGGACTCTGTCCCCGGGGAGCTGTTTTTT
.,TRBV15,TRBJ2-2,many,CVTSRGISGYTGELFF,TGTGTCACCAGCAGAGGAATTAGCGGATACACCGGGGAGCTGTTTTTT
TRBD2,TRBV7-2,TRBJ2-5,many,CASSEGGGGGQETQYF,TGTGCCAGCAGCGAAGGGGGCGGGGGGGGCCAAGAGACCCAGTACTTC
.,TRBV7-2,TRBJ1-5,.,CARREGPNQPQHF,TGTGCCAGAAGAGAAGGGCCGAATCAGCCCCAGCATTTT
.,TRBV14,TRBJ2-7,many,CASSQDWAGQYF,TGTGCCAGCAGCCAAGACTGGGCCGGGCAGTACTTC
.,TRBV6-5,TRBJ2-2,many,CASSKGSPNTGELFF,TGTGCCAGCAGTAAAGGGTCCCCGAACACCGGGGAGCTGTTTTTT
TRBD2,TRBV20-1,TRBJ2-4,many,CSAARGGRAKNIQYF,TGCAGTGCTGCACGGGGGGGCCGGGCCAAAAACATTCAGTACTTC
.,TRBV30,TRBJ2-3,.,CAWTGLDLSTDTQYF,TGTGCCTGGACGGGCCTAGACCTCAGCACAGATACGCAGTATTTT
TRBD1,TRBV24-1,TRBJ1-1,many,CATSSRTGLRTEAFF,TGTGCCACCAGTTCCCGGACAGGGCTTCGGACTGAAGCTTTCTTT
.,TRBV2,TRBJ2-3,many,CASSVLAGDTQYF,TGTGCCAGCAGCGTCCTAGCAGGAGATACGCAGTATTTT
TRBD1,TRBV19,TRBJ2-2,.,CASSILDRETRELFF,TGTGCCAGTAGTATCCTTGACAGGGAGACTCGGGAGCTGTTTTTT
TRBD2,TRBV7-3,TRBJ2-3,many,CASSPLAGGPDTQYF,TGTGCCAGCAGCCCACTAGCGGGAGGTCCAGATACGCAGTATTTT
.,TRBV20-1,TRBJ1-6,many,CSARERGIENSPLHF,TGCAGTGCTAGAGAAAGGGGTATTGAGAATTCACCCCTCCACTTT
TRBD1,TRBV28,TRBJ1-4,.,CASSSTGGIREKLFF,TGTGCCAGCAGTTCGACAGGGGGCATACGTGAAAAACTGTTTTTT
.,TRBV20-1,TRBJ1-5,many,CSARRTEGSNHPQPQHF,TGCAGTGCTAGAAGAACCGAAGGTTCGAACCATCCTCAGCCCCAGCATTTT
TRBD2,TRBV5-1,TRBJ2-7,many,CASSPSGGAYEQYF,TGCGCCAGCAGCCCCAGCGGGGGGGCCTACGAGCAGTACTTC
.,TRBV5-1,TRBJ2-2,many,CASSLLYGELFF,TGCGCCAGCAGCTTGTTGTACGGGGAGCTGTTTTTT
.,TRBV20-1,TRBJ1-6,many,CSARRGSSYNSPLHF,TGCAGTGCTAGAAGAGGGAGCTCCTATAATTCACCCCTCCACTTT
.,TRBV20-1,TRBJ1-1,.,CSAHWGVNTEDFF,TGCAGTGCCCACTGGGGGGTTAACACTGAAGATTTCTTT
.,TRBV10-3,TRBJ2-7,medium-sized,CAISDPYRGGSEEQYF,TGTGCCATCAGTGACCCGTACAGGGGGGGGTCGGAAGAGCAGTACTTC
.,TRBV5-5,TRBJ1-2,many,CASSFQTNYGYTF,TGTGCCAGCAGCTTTCAAACCAACTATGGCTACACCTTC
TRBD2,TRBV6-5,TRBJ2-7,many,CASNSGLAGGYEQYF,TGTGCCAGCAATAGTGGACTAGCGGGAGGGTACGAGCAGTACTTC
TRBD2,TRBV20-1,TRBJ2-7,medium-sized,CSARMTSGGSYEQYF,TGCAGTGCTAGAATGACTAGCGGGGGATCCTACGAGCAGTACTTC
.,TRBV7-2,TRBJ2-5,medium-sized,CASSFPPWETQYF,TGTGCCAGCAGCTTCCCCCCTTGGGAGACCCAGTACTTC
.,TRBV29-1,TRBJ2-3,many,CSVGVTSTDTQYF,TGCAGCGTTGGGGTCACCAGCACAGATACGCAGTATTTT
.,TRBV3-1,TRBJ2-1,few,CASSQRTYNEQFF,TGTGCCAGCAGCCAAAGGACCTACAATGAGCAGTTCTTC
TRBD2,TRBV6-1,TRBJ2-7,many,CASWSGAPAYEQYF,TGTGCCAGCTGGAGCGGGGCACCGGCCTACGAGCAGTACTTC
.,TRBV7-2,TRBJ1-5,many,CASSARPGQPQHF,TGTGCCAGCAGCGCCCGTCCGGGCCAGCCCCAGCATTTT
TRBD1,TRBV7-9,TRBJ2-6,many,CASSLRDSPPGANVLTF,TGTGCCAGCAGCTTAAGGGACAGCCCTCCTGGGGCCAACGTCCTGACTTTC
TRBD2,TRBV7-9,TRBJ2-3,.,CASSLGGRSTDTQYF,TGTGCCAGCAGCTTAGGCGGGAGATCGACAGATACGCAGTATTTT
.,TRBV29-1,TRBJ2-2,many,CSVVPGVNNTGELFF,TGCAGCGTAGTCCCCGGGGTCAACAACACCGGGGAGCTGTTTTTT
.,TRBV27,TRBJ1-1,many,CASSSKSGITEAFF,TGTGCCAGCAGTTCGAAGTCCGGGATCACTGAAGCTTTCTTT
.,TRBV7-8,TRBJ1-5,many,CASSLRLQPQHF,TGTGCCAGCAGCTTAAGGTTACAGCCCCAGCATTTT
.,TRBV28,TRBJ2-6,many,CASTPPGGEGANVLTF,TGTGCCAGCACCCCTCCGGGTGGTGAGGGGGCCAACGTCCTGACTTTC
TRBD1,TRBV5-1,TRBJ1-5,many,CASSLEQGGQPQHF,TGCGCCAGCAGCTTGGAACAGGGGGGTCAGCCCCAGCATTTT
.,TRBV5-4,TRBJ2-2,once,CASSPKGTNTGELFF,TGTGCCAGCAGCCCAAAGGGGACGAACACCGGGGAGCTGTTTTTT
TRBD2,TRBV28,TRBJ2-7,many,CASYSGGVSYEQYF,TGTGCCAGTTATAGCGGGGGGGTTTCCTACGAGCAGTACTTC
.,TRBV5-1,TRBJ2-2,many,CASSLGRGGDTGELFF,TGCGCCAGCAGCTTGGGTCGAGGTGGTGACACCGGGGAGCTGTTTTTT
TRBD2,TRBV4-1,TRBJ2-3,many,CASSQGGSGRTDTQYF,TGCGCCAGCAGCCAAGGGGGTAGCGGGAGGACAGATACGCAGTATTTT
TRBD2,TRBV10-3,TRBJ2-1,many,CAIMNSGDSNEQFF,TGTGCCATCATGAATAGCGGGGACTCCAATGAGCAGTTCTTC
.,TRBV7-9,TRBJ2-7,many,CASRDDINYEQYF,TGTGCCAGCAGGGATGACATTAACTACGAGCAGTACTTC
.,TRBV5-1,TRBJ2-1,many,CASSLAGRAGPHEQFF,TGCGCCAGCAGCTTGGCCGGGAGAGCAGGGCCCCATGAGCAGTTCTTC
.,TRBV27,TRBJ1-1,.,CVSSLRGQNTEAFF,TGTGTCAGTAGTTTAAGGGGACAGAACACTGAAGCTTTCTTT
.,TRBV7-8,TRBJ2-1,many,CASSLGILFGGSSYNEQFF,TGTGCCAGCAGCTTAGGTATACTATTTGGGGGATCCTCCTACAATGAGCAGTTCTTC
.,TRBV7-6,TRBJ1-5,.,CASSLDVAGNNQPQHF,TGTGCCAGCAGCTTAGATGTGGCAGGGAACAATCAGCCCCAGCATTTT